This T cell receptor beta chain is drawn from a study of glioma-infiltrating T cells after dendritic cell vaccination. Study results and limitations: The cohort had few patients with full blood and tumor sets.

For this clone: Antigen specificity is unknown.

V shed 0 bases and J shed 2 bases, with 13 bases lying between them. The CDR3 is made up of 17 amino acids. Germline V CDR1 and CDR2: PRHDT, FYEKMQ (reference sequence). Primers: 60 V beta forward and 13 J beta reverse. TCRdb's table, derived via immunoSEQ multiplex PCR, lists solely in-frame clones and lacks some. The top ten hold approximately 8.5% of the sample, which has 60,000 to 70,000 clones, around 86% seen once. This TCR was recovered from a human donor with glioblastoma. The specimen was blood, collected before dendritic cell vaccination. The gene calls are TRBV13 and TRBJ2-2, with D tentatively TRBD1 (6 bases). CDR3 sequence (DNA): TGTGCCAGCAGCTTAGGCGGTGGGACATTTAACACCGGGGAGCTGTTTTTT. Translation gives CASSLGGGTFNTGELFF.